The rows below give T cell receptor beta chains drawn from one sample of a study of cytomegalovirus exposure and HLA in healthy donors. Data came from immunoSEQ multiplex PCR; TCRdb stores just in-frame clones and leaves some out. This table holds some 160,000 clones, 80% to 85% found once. Sequenced material: PBMCs. Receptors were obtained from a male donor in good health and CMV-seropositive. The CDR3 runs from the conserved cysteine through the conserved F or W. The D gene is left open where the match is weak. Not all rows give a size; the values are once, few, many and, for expanded clones, a class.

D,V,length,J,size,DNA,CDR3
TRBD2,TRBV7-9,17,TRBJ2-7,-,TGTGCCAGCAGCTTAGAAGGCGGGAGGGCCGTAAGGGACGAGCAGTACTTC,CASSLEGGRAVRDEQYF
-,TRBV6-5,14,TRBJ2-7,-,TGTGCCAGCACTAACGAGGGCAGGGGCTACGAGCAGTACTTC,CASTNEGRGYEQYF
TRBD1,TRBV14,15,TRBJ2-7,few,TGTGCCAGCAGCCAAAGACAGGGCCGCTCCTACGAGCAGTACTTC,CASSQRQGRSYEQYF
-,TRBV5-4,14,TRBJ1-2,-,TGTGCCAGCAGCTTGGGGCAGGGGAACTATGGCTACACCTTC,CASSLGQGNYGYTF
TRBD2,TRBV6-1,14,TRBJ2-7,-,TGTGCCAGCAGTGAAGCGCGGTGGGGGGGAGAACAGTACTTC,CASSEARWGGEQYF
TRBD2,TRBV11-2,16,TRBJ2-5,-,TGTGCCAGCAGCTTAGACGCGGGAGGGCTTGGGGAGACCCAGTACTTC,CASSLDAGGLGETQYF
-,TRBV7-9,14,TRBJ2-5,-,TGTGCCAGCAGCTTAGCCAGTTACCAAGAGACCCAGTACTTC,CASSLASYQETQYF
-,TRBV5-1,12,TRBJ2-7,-,TGCGCCAGCAGCTTGGATCGCTACGAGCAGTACTTC,CASSLDRYEQYF
TRBD2,TRBV9,15,TRBJ2-1,-,TGTGCCAGCAGCCCCGGGACTAGCGAGTACAATGAGCAGTTCTTC,CASSPGTSEYNEQFF
-,TRBV5-1,15,TRBJ1-4,-,TGCGCCAGCAGCTTGGCGAGTGGACTCAATGAAAAACTGTTTTTT,CASSLASGLNEKLFF
TRBD1,TRBV5-4,14,TRBJ1-2,-,TGTGCCAGCAGCTTGGAAGGACAGGGCTATGGCTACACCTTC,CASSLEGQGYGYTF
-,TRBV4-3,17,TRBJ2-7,-,TGCGCCAGCAGCCAAGATTTATCAGGACATGTATACTACGAGCAGTACTTC,CASSQDLSGHVYYEQYF
TRBD1,TRBV28,15,TRBJ1-2,once,TGTGCCAGCAGTGTACCGGGACAGCCTAACTATGGCTACACCTTC,CASSVPGQPNYGYTF
-,TRBV5-1,14,TRBJ1-1,few,TGCGCCAGCAGCGGCGAAGGGGCACCTCCCGTTCCCTTCTTT,CASSGEGAPPVPFF
TRBD2,TRBV5-1,17,TRBJ2-7,few,TGCGCCAGCAGCTTGGCCGGGACTAGCGGGAGTTTGGACGAGCAGTACTTC,CASSLAGTSGSLDEQYF
TRBD1,TRBV29-1,13,TRBJ1-2,-,TGCAGCGCAGGACAGGGATATGGAAAGGGCTACACCTTC,CSAGQGYGKGYTF